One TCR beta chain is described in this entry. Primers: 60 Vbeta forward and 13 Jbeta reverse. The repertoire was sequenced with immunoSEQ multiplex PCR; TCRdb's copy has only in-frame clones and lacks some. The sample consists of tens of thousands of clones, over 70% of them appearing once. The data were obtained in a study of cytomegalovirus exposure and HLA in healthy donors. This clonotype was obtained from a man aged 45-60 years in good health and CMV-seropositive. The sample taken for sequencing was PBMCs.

The CDR3 region has the DNA TGTGCCAGCAGTGAAGTGGGTCACAGGAGTATTCACTATGGCTACACCTTC. Its protein is CASSEVGHRSIHYGYTF. The chain has TRBV2 and TRBJ1-2, with D possibly being TRBD1 (5 bases). Trimming left V 1 base short and J 3 bases short, with 18 bases between. This CDR3 comprises 17 residues. Germline CDR1 and CDR2: SNHLY and FYNNEI.